Below are 22 T cell receptor beta chains sequenced from a single sample in a study of cytotoxic CD8 clonotypes in ibrutinib-treated CLL. Assay: immunoSEQ multiplex PCR; the TCRdb copy retains only in-frame clones and omits some. The table lists 140,000 to 150,000 clones, about three quarters of them singletons, with around 4.9% in the top ten. The sequencing used PBMCs, collected after 24 months of ibrutinib treatment. The receptors shown here come from a human donor with chronic lymphocytic leukemia.

The V gene is TRBV11-2, the J gene TRBJ1-1; D not resolved. Germline lookup yields CDR1 SGHAT and CDR2 FQNNGV. V was pared by 2 bases and J by 7 bases, with 5 bases between. CDR3 size: 11 residues. DNA of the CDR3: TGTGCCAGCAGCTTATCGGTTGAAGCTTTCTTT. Amino acid sequence: CASSLSVEAFF.

The rearrangement links TRBV30 to TRBJ2-3, with TRBD1 matching 7 bases. The CDR3 covers 14 residues. Trimming at V came to 5 bases and at J to 1 base, leaving 6 bases not matched to a gene. Germline loops: CDR1 GTSNPN, CDR2 SVGIG (reference sequence). The CDR3 sequence is CAWGDGTGTDTQYF. CDR3 DNA: TGTGCCTGGGGGGACGGGACAGGCACAGATACGCAGTATTTT.

This clone was counted only a few times. V and J are TRBV7-2 and TRBJ1-5, with a tentative D call TRBD1 (6 bases). The germline V and J ends were trimmed by 5 bases and 7 bases, with 15 bases remaining between them. From germline, CDR1 is SGHTA and CDR2 FQGNSA. The CDR3 length is 14 residues. The CDR3 reads CASSIGPGGQPQHF. The CDR3 DNA is TGTGCCAGCAGCATTGGTCCGGGGGGCCAGCCCCAGCATTTT.

The chain employs TRBV10-3 and TRBJ2-1, with 8 bases that match TRBD2. J gave up 4 bases and V 9 bases, and 5 bases lay outside the gene matches. Germline V gives CDR1 ENHRY, CDR2 SYGVKD. This CDR3 region has 13 residues. CDR3 loop: CAISGETYNEQFF. For the CDR3, the DNA is TGTGCCATTAGCGGGGAGACTTACAATGAGCAGTTCTTC.

The chain combines TRBV29-1 with TRBJ1-3, with D unclear. This CDR3 has 12 amino acids. Between the trimmed V and J ends, which lost 4 bases and 4 bases, there was a span of 8 bases. In germline, CDR1 is SQVTM, CDR2 ANQGSEA. The CDR3 spells CSVGSDGNTIYF. CDR3 bases: TGCAGCGTTGGGTCAGACGGAAACACCATATATTTT.

The chain is built from TRBV28 and TRBJ2-3, with 15 bases matching TRBD2. The CDR3 totals 19 residues. CDR1 and CDR2 (germline): MDHEN, SYDVKM. The V and J ends lost 3 bases and 3 bases, in that order; junction bases with no gene match: 10. As DNA, the CDR3 is TGTGCCAGCAGTTTCCGATTGGGACTAGCGGGAGGAAGGACAGATACGCAGTATTTT. Its translation: CASSFRLGLAGGRTDTQYF.

This sequence joins TRBV11-1 and TRBJ1-2; no firm D call. CDR3 length: 14 residues. Germline values: CDR1 SGHAT, CDR2 FQDESV (reference sequence). V gave up 1 base and J gave up 5 bases, with 11 bases separating them. The DNA of the CDR3 is TGTGCCAGCAGCTTAGATGACGGATCGTATGGCTACACCTTC. Translating it yields CASSLDDGSYGYTF.

The CDR3 DNA is TGTGCCAGCAGTCCGATGGGCGGGGCAGATACGCAGTATTTT. As protein: CASSPMGGADTQYF. The V and J genes are TRBV6-5 and TRBJ2-3, with D possibly being TRBD2 (6 bases). V was pared by 5 bases and J by 4 bases, with 13 bases between. Per the germline V gene, CDR1 is MNHEY and CDR2 is SVGAGI. This CDR3 region has 14 residues.

CDR3 loop: CASTESGRRNTIYF. DNA for the CDR3: TGTGCCAGCACCGAGTCCGGTAGGAGGAACACCATATATTTT. The V call is TRBV28, the J call TRBJ1-3, with no clear D. Germline V gene sequence: CDR1 MDHEN, CDR2 SYDVKM. The V end was cut by 7 bases, the J end by 7 bases, with 17 bases between. The CDR3 length is 14 residues.

V usage is TRBV18 and J usage is TRBJ2-7, with TRBD1 matching 9 bases. Germline loops: CDR1 KGHSH, CDR2 LQKENI. J gave up 2 bases and V 5 bases, and 4 bases lay outside the gene matches. The CDR3 spans 14 residues. In DNA, the CDR3 is TGTGCCAGCTCAACGGGACAGGGACCCTACGAGCAGTACTTC. Translating it yields CASSTGQGPYEQYF.

In this sample, this clone turned up many times. The rearrangement links TRBV9 to TRBJ2-7; 7 nucleotides line up with TRBD2. The CDR3 length is 16 residues. The germline V gene encodes CDR1 SGDLS and CDR2 YYNGEE. V dropped 2 bases and J dropped 0; count of bases not matched to a gene: 8. The CDR3 DNA reads TGTGCCAGCAGCGTTCCCCCGAGCGGGACCTCCTACGAGCAGTACTTC. It is translated as CASSVPPSGTSYEQYF.

The chain links TRBV27 to TRBJ1-2; 11 positions agree with TRBD1. CDR3 length: 15 residues. CDR1 is MNHEY, CDR2 SMNVEV, per germline (reference sequence). The junction had 6 bases not matched to a gene; V was cut back by 6 bases and J by 3 bases. CDR3: CASSPGTGGYYGYTF. Written as DNA, the CDR3 is TGTGCCAGCAGCCCCGGGACAGGGGGGTACTATGGCTACACCTTC.

J is TRBJ2-1 and V is TRBV11-3; D may be TRBD1 or TRBD2 (6 bases each). Germline CDR1 and CDR2: SGHNT and YENEEA. V lost 0 bases, J lost 4 bases, and 19 bases lay in between. The CDR3 extends over 18 amino acids. CDR3 in amino acids: CASSLDGGGSGVYNEQFF. The CDR3 DNA sequence: TGTGCCAGCAGCTTAGATGGAGGGGGATCAGGGGTATACAATGAGCAGTTCTTC.

J is TRBJ1-4 and V is TRBV28; D call uncertain. Germline CDR1 reads MDHEN; CDR2 reads SYDVKM. The V end lost 5 bases, the J end lost 0 bases, and 16 bases lay between the germline ends. The CDR3 contains 17 residues. The CDR3 DNA follows: TGTGCCAGCAGTCCCCCGGCCTACATGGCAACTAATGAAAAACTGTTTTTT. Translation gives CASSPPAYMATNEKLFF.

The rearrangement joins TRBV28 to TRBJ1-6; perhaps TRBD1 as D (5 bases). The germline V and J ends were trimmed by 4 bases and 4 bases, with 20 bases remaining between them. In germline, CDR1 is MDHEN, CDR2 SYDVKM. This CDR3 contains 18 residues. The CDR3, as DNA: TGTGCCAGCAGTTCTCCCGGGACGGCCATCCTTTATAATTCACCCCTCCACTTT. This gives the protein CASSSPGTAILYNSPLHF.

The chain uses TRBV5-6 and TRBJ2-2, with 8 positions matching TRBD1. J was trimmed by 6 bases and V by 6 bases; bases with no gene match: 10. The CDR3 is 15 residues long. CDR1 and CDR2 from the germline V gene are SGHDT and YYEEEE. The CDR3 here is CASTSLDRVSGELFF. CDR3 in DNA: TGTGCCAGCACCTCCTTGGACAGGGTATCCGGGGAGCTGTTTTTT.

The chain carries TRBV6-5 and TRBJ1-2; 8 positions match TRBD1. The J segment lost 6 bases and the V segment lost 6 bases, leaving 6 bases of the junction unmatched. This CDR3 is 13 amino acids long. CDR1 is MNHEY and CDR2 is SVGAGI in the germline V gene. The CDR3 sequence is CASRRSRGHGYTF. The CDR3 nucleotides are TGTGCCAGCAGACGTAGCAGGGGGCATGGCTACACCTTC.

CDR3 residues: CAIRGRSSYEQYF. In DNA, the CDR3 is TGTGCCATCAGGGGACGGAGCTCCTACGAGCAGTACTTC. This sequence joins TRBV10-3 and TRBJ2-7; D tentatively reads TRBD1 or TRBD2 (5 bases each). V lost 6 bases, J lost 0 bases, and 9 bases lay in between. CDR1 and CDR2 (germline): ENHRY, SYGVKD. This CDR3 is 13 amino acids long.

The gene calls are TRBV27 and TRBJ1-6; D uncertain. V lost 5 bases and J 2 bases, leaving 13 bases between the germline ends. The germline V gene has CDR1 MNHEY and CDR2 SMNVEV (reference sequence). The CDR3 consists of 16 residues. This CDR3 reads CASSPLGDTYNSPLHF. The CDR3, as DNA: TGTGCCAGCAGTCCCCTCGGGGATACCTATAATTCACCCCTCCACTTT.

V gene TRBV30 combines with J gene TRBJ1-2; no reliable D call. Trimming stripped 6 bases from V and 6 bases from J, with 20 bases between. This CDR3 is 14 amino acids long. Germline V gives CDR1 GTSNPN, CDR2 SVGIG (reference sequence). The CDR3 sequence is CACRRHPLGDGYTF. The CDR3 DNA is TGTGCCTGCCGCAGACACCCCCTTGGCGATGGCTACACCTTC.

The chain combines TRBV7-7 with TRBJ2-5, with D possibly being TRBD2 (6 bases). Per the germline V gene, CDR1 is SSHAT and CDR2 is FNYEAQ (reference sequence). The CDR3 length is 13 residues. V lost 2 bases, J lost 5 bases, and 9 bases lay in between. CDR3: CASSLIAVETQYF. CDR3 bases: TGTGCCAGCAGCTTAATAGCGGTGGAGACCCAGTACTTC.

The chain couples TRBV27 to TRBJ2-7; maybe TRBD1 (6 bases). Germline values: CDR1 MNHEY, CDR2 SMNVEV (reference sequence). Trimming took off 4 bases at V and 4 bases at J, with 11 bases between the two ends. The CDR3 is made up of 13 amino acids. The CDR3 is CASSWARGYEQYF. CDR3 DNA: TGTGCCAGCAGTTGGGCCAGGGGTTACGAGCAGTACTTC.